The sequence of this T cell receptor (beta chain) was determined in a study of cytomegalovirus exposure and HLA in healthy donors. Amplification used 60 Vbeta primers and 13 Jbeta primers. The data were produced by immunoSEQ multiplex PCR, yet TCRdb's version contains in-frame clones alone and is incomplete. The table has 150,000 to 200,000 clones, around two thirds seen once; the top ten hold over 9.5%. The germline V gene has CDR1 MDHEN and CDR2 SYDVKM. The CDR3 covers 15 residues. V shed 6 bases and J 6 bases; nucleotides not matched to a gene: 11. The sequencing sample was made of PBMCs. This clonotype was obtained from a man aged 25-40 years in good health and CMV-seropositive. The chain uses TRBV28 and TRBJ1-2; TRBD1 aligns across 9 bases. The CDR3 DNA reads as TGTGCCAGCAGGACGGGACAGGGAGATAGGAATGGCTACACCTTC. Residues: CASRTGQGDRNGYTF.